This record covers a single T cell receptor beta chain. Its cognate antigen is unknown. The record originates from a study of shared clonotypes between healthy human individuals. Sequencing was performed with immunoSEQ multiplex PCR; in TCRdb, only in-frame clones are kept and a portion is missing. The data show about 1 million clones, 60% to 80% seen once. Germline assignment: CDR1 SGHTA and CDR2 FQGNSA. With 5 bases removed from V and 7 bases from J, the gap between germline ends came to 8 bases. This CDR3 contains 12 residues. Study observations and caveats: When compared with the clonotypes that were shared by all four sorted-subset donors, the non-shared clonotypes turned out to have lower generation probabilities.

The specimen was memory CD4+ T cells sorted from blood. Subset given: CD45RA-negative fraction. This sequence was found in a young man in good health. The J gene is TRBJ2-2, the V gene TRBV7-2, with D possibly matching TRBD2 (5 bases). The CDR3 DNA sequence: TGTGCCAGCAGCGCTAGCTACGGGGAGCTGTTTTTT. Its translation: CASSASYGELFF.